This passage covers 30 T cell receptor beta chains from one sample sequenced in a study of T cell repertoires in cytomegalovirus infection. These receptors have no known antigen. TCRdb re-called the reads with MiXCR, one entry per CDR3 protein. There are 900,000 to 950,000 distinct CDR3 sequences in the sample; 31% occur only once, and around an eighth lies in the top ten. The specimen was cultured CD8+ T cells from PBMCs, collected from culture after CMV antigen stimulation. The receptor set was obtained from a human donor in good health (CMV status not recorded). Some clones in this sample may be carry-over from other donors' samples.

There are a few counts of this clonotype. The chain is built from TRBV5-5 and TRBJ2-2, with D possibly being TRBD1 or TRBD2 (6 bases each). The CDR3 runs 18 residues. The germline CDR1 and CDR2 sequences are SGHKS and YYEKEE (reference sequence). With 3 bases removed from V and 0 bases from J, the gap between germline ends came to 18 bases. This CDR3 reads CASSYIYRGRSNTGELFF. CDR3 sequence (DNA): TGTGCCAGCAGCTACATTTACCGGGGGCGATCGAACACCGGGGAGCTGTTTTTT.

Note on this clonotype: A much larger clone lies one base from this, so it may be a read error. J is TRBJ2-1 and V is TRBV7-8, with D unclear. The V gene lost 5 bases and the J gene lost 4 bases, with 18 bases spanning the gap. The CDR3 has 16 residues. CDR1 SGHVS and CDR2 FQNEAQ come from the germline V gene. For the CDR3, the DNA is TGTGCCAGCAGCCCTCCGGGCTATAAATTGTACAATGAGCAGTTCTTC. This codes for CASSPPGYKLYNEQFF.

This chain connects TRBV4-1 to TRBJ2-2, with D possibly TRBD1 on 5 matching bases. V shed 4 bases and J shed 0 bases, with 12 bases lying between them. The CDR3 covers 16 residues. Germline assignment: CDR1 MGHRA and CDR2 YSYEKL. The chain's CDR3 is CASSRLGASNTGELFF. The CDR3 coding sequence is TGCGCCAGCAGCCGGCTAGGGGCTTCGAACACCGGGGAGCTGTTTTTT.

The genes are TRBV5-5 and TRBJ2-5, with D uncertain. V was cut by 3 bases and J by 7 bases, with 7 bases left in between. Germline CDR1 is SGHKS and CDR2 is YYEKEE (reference sequence). The length of the CDR3 is 11 residues. In nucleotides, the CDR3 is TGTGCCAGCAGCTCCGCAATGACCCAGTACTTC. Protein product: CASSSAMTQYF.

Concerning this clonotype itself: It may be a read error: a sequence one base away is much more abundant. The genes are TRBV7-6 and TRBJ2-5, with 9 bases lining up with TRBD2. Per the germline V gene, CDR1 is SGHVS and CDR2 is FNYEAQ. The V gene end was trimmed by 2 bases and the J gene end by 3 bases; junction bases not matched to a gene: 4. The CDR3 is made up of 15 amino acids. The CDR3 bases are TGTGCCAGCAGCTTACTGCCTAGCGGGAAAGAGACCCAGTACTTC. Protein product: CASSLLPSGKETQYF.

This clonotype has just a few counts. The V and J genes are TRBV2 and TRBJ2-7, with 12 bases matching TRBD2. CDR3 size: 16 residues. Germline V gene lookup returns CDR1 SNHLY and CDR2 FYNNEI. The V gene end was trimmed by 6 bases and the J gene end by 1 base; junction bases not matched to a gene: 7. This chain's CDR3 is CASRAGLAGFSYEQYV. In DNA, the CDR3 is TGTGCCAGCAGGGCCGGACTAGCGGGGTTTTCCTACGAGCAGTACGTC.

The V call is TRBV18, the J call TRBJ1-1, with D tentatively TRBD1 (5 bases). The CDR3 totals 15 residues. The germline gives CDR1 KGHSH, CDR2 LQKENI. V was trimmed by 3 bases and J by 4 bases, leaving 15 bases between them. CDR3 loop: CASSPRQGVGTEAFF. Written as DNA, the CDR3 is TGTGCCAGCTCACCCCGTCAGGGCGTGGGCACTGAAGCTTTCTTT.

This clonotype was picked up a small number of times. CDR3 amino acids: CASSLQSSTDTQYF. CDR3 nucleotides: TGTGCCAGCAGTTTGCAATCTAGCACAGATACGCAGTATTTT. This chain joins TRBV12-3 or TRBV12-4 and TRBJ2-3; D unclear. With 3 bases removed from V and 0 bases from J, the gap between germline ends came to 7 bases. This CDR3 has 14 amino acids.

V gene TRBV6-5 combines with J gene TRBJ2-7; D unclear. Trimming took 6 bases from V and 1 from J, leaving 16 bases between them. The CDR3 consists of 15 residues. CDR1 and CDR2 from the germline V gene are MNHEY and SVGAGI. CDR3 DNA sequence: TGTGCCAGCAGCCTCACAGTAACCTATTCCTACGAGCAGTACTTC. Translation: CASSLTVTYSYEQYF.

The count of this clonotype is one. The chain uses TRBV5-4 and TRBJ2-7, with a weak D call TRBD1 (5 bases). Trimming took off 1 base at V and 3 bases at J, with 11 bases between the two ends. The germline V gene has CDR1 SGHNT and CDR2 YYREEE (reference sequence). The CDR3 consists of 14 residues. The CDR3 loop is CASSLQGAGYEQYV. The CDR3 DNA sequence: TGTGCCAGCAGCTTGCAAGGGGCCGGCTACGAGCAGTACGTC.

The table lists this clonotype with a few counts. The chain links TRBV15 to TRBJ1-6, with D possibly being TRBD1 (5 bases). The length of the CDR3 is 20 residues. Trimming cost V 0 bases and J 0 bases, with 18 bases left between them. CDR1 and CDR2 from the germline V gene are LNHNV and YYDKDF (reference sequence). The CDR3 coding sequence is TGTGCCACCAGCAGAGATCGAAGGGGAAAGCGTGACTCCTATAATTCACCCCTCCACTTT. It translates to CATSRDRRGKRDSYNSPLHF.

There are many counts of this clonotype. V and J are TRBV12-3 or TRBV12-4 and TRBJ1-4; 7 bases match TRBD1. The length of the CDR3 is 19 residues. The J segment lost 7 bases and the V segment lost 5 bases, leaving 22 bases of the junction unmatched. This chain's CDR3 is CASSPDAQGVHWQGEKLFF. The CDR3 bases are TGTGCCAGCAGTCCTGACGCGCAGGGGGTCCACTGGCAGGGTGAAAAACTGTTTTTT.

This sequence joins TRBV10-3 and TRBJ1-2; possibly TRBD1 for D (5 bases). The ends were cut back, 6 bases at V and 6 bases at J, with 8 bases in the middle. Germline CDR1 reads ENHRY; CDR2 reads SYGVKD. This CDR3 contains 11 residues. Here the CDR3 reads CAIRARDGYTF. In DNA, the CDR3 is TGTGCCATCAGGGCCAGGGATGGCTACACCTTC.

The chain employs TRBV4-2 and TRBJ2-1, with D perhaps given as TRBD1 or TRBD2 (5 bases each). The V and J ends lost 0 bases and 6 bases respectively, with 15 bases between them. This CDR3 comprises 16 residues. The germline CDR1 and CDR2 sequences are LGHNA and YNFKEQ. CDR3 sequence reads: CASSQDGTVPPNEQFF. CDR3 sequence (DNA): TGTGCCAGCAGCCAAGATGGGACGGTCCCCCCCAATGAGCAGTTCTTC.

This clonotype has ten or more counts. The chain carries TRBV7-2 and TRBJ1-1; possible D gene TRBD1, 6 bases. Germline V gene data show CDR1 as SGHTA and CDR2 as FQGNSA. Trimming cost V 5 bases and J 0 bases, with 16 bases left between them. The CDR3 length is 16 residues. The CDR3 coding sequence is TGTGCCAGCAGCCCTAACGGGGGCAGCATGAACACTGAAGCTTTCTTT. This codes for CASSPNGGSMNTEAFF.

The chain carries TRBV24-1 and TRBJ2-1; no clear D. Germline loops: CDR1 KGHDR, CDR2 SFDVKD. The V end was cut by 6 bases, the J end by 1 base, with 9 bases between. This CDR3 has 14 residues. The DNA of the CDR3 is TGTGCCACCAGTCCGGAAGGGTCCTACAATGAGCAGTTCTTC. It encodes CATSPEGSYNEQFF.

This clonotype has just a few counts. V usage is TRBV27 and J usage is TRBJ1-4, with D possibly being TRBD1 (6 bases). V was pared by 6 bases and J by 0 bases, with 14 bases between. Germline CDR1 MNHEY, CDR2 SMNVEV (reference sequence). This CDR3 region has 16 residues. The CDR3 DNA follows: TGTGCCAGCAGCCCACAGGGTTCGACAACTAATGAAAAACTGTTTTTT. Its translation: CASSPQGSTTNEKLFF.

This clonotype was counted ten times or more. The chain uses TRBV7-6 and TRBJ2-3; 14 bases fit TRBD2. The germline gives CDR1 SGHVS, CDR2 FNYEAQ. The CDR3 is 16 amino acids. The J segment lost 4 bases and the V segment lost 4 bases, leaving 4 bases of the junction unmatched. The CDR3: CASSSRLAGGPDTQYF. In nucleotides, the CDR3 is TGTGCCAGCAGCTCCCGACTAGCGGGGGGGCCAGATACGCAGTATTTT. Filled out from reference TRBV7-6 and TRBJ2-3, the complete variable domain reads GAGVSQSPRYKVTKRGQDVALRCDPISGHVSLYWYRQALGQGPEFLTYFNYEAQQDKSGLPNDRFSAERPEGSISTLTIQRTEQRDSAMYRCASSSRLAGGPDTQYFGPGTRLTVL.

This clonotype was observed once. The rearrangement joins TRBV29-1 to TRBJ2-2; perhaps TRBD1 as D (6 bases). This CDR3 region has 14 residues. Trimming removed 6 bases at V and 1 base at J, with 12 bases between. Per germline, CDR1 SQVTM and CDR2 ANQGSEA. CDR3 nucleotide sequence: TGCAGCGTCGTCACAGGGCAGAACACCGGGGAGCTGTTTTTT. Translated: CSVVTGQNTGELFF.

The chain has TRBV7-6 and TRBJ1-2; maybe TRBD1 (5 bases). The CDR3 covers 15 residues. V was cut by 5 bases and J by 0 bases, with 13 bases left in between. Germline lookup yields CDR1 SGHVS and CDR2 FNYEAQ. CDR3 coding DNA: TGTGCCAGCAGCACCCCGAGGGGCGCTAACTATGGCTACACCTTC. This sequence encodes CASSTPRGANYGYTF.

DNA for the CDR3: TGTGCCAGCAGCACGGGACAGGGGACTACCAACTATGGCTACACCTTC. Translating it yields CASSTGQGTTNYGYTF. The rearrangement links TRBV5-4 to TRBJ1-2, with TRBD1 matching 10 bases. V lost 4 bases to trimming and J lost 2 bases; unmatched junction nucleotides: 8. The CDR3 consists of 16 residues. Germline values: CDR1 SGHNT, CDR2 YYREEE (reference sequence).

The chain combines TRBV27 with TRBJ2-2; the match to TRBD2 covers 8 bases. J gave up 7 bases and V 4 bases, and 8 bases lay outside the gene matches. CDR3 size: 15 residues. CDR1 and CDR2 (germline): MNHEY, SMNVEV (reference sequence). Written as DNA, the CDR3 is TGTGCCAGCAGTTACCTCGGGGGGGCCGTCGGGGAGCTGTTTTTT. It translates to CASSYLGGAVGELFF.

The chain couples TRBV7-6 to TRBJ2-3; 7 positions agree with TRBD1. This CDR3 region has 14 residues. CDR1 and CDR2 (germline): SGHVS, FNYEAQ. V was pared by 4 bases and J by 4 bases, with 5 bases of the junction left unmatched. DNA of the CDR3: TGTGCCAGCAGCTCCTGGGACAGAGCAGATACGCAGTATTTT. This codes for CASSSWDRADTQYF.

This rearrangement joins TRBV14 to TRBJ2-1; 7 nucleotides align to TRBD1. The CDR3 is 15 residues long. Trimming took 2 bases from V and 1 from J; bases not matched to a gene: 2. Germline-derived CDR1 and CDR2 are SGHDN and FVKESK. CDR3 coding DNA: TGTGCCAGCAGCCAACTGACAGGGTCCTACAATGAGCAGTTCTTC. Translated: CASSQLTGSYNEQFF.

The chain uses TRBV4-2 and TRBJ1-1; D perhaps matches TRBD1 (6 bases). From germline, CDR1 is LGHNA and CDR2 YNFKEQ. CDR3 length equals 16 residues. V was pared by 3 bases and J by 1 base, with 15 bases between. CDR3 coding DNA: TGTGCCAGCAGCCATCTACAGGGACAAGGGAACACTGAAGCTTTCTTT. Encoded protein: CASSHLQGQGNTEAFF.

V gene TRBV4-3 combines with J gene TRBJ1-3; 9 bases are shared with TRBD1. The CDR3 is made up of 16 amino acids. The trim removed 0 bases at V and 8 bases at J, leaving 8 bases unmatched. Germline CDR1 reads LGHNA; CDR2 reads YSLEER. CDR3 nucleotide sequence: TGCGCCAGCAGCCAAGATGGTCGACAGGGGGGGTACACCATATATTTT. This encodes CASSQDGRQGGYTIYF.

This clonotype has ten or more counts. This chain uses TRBV7-2 with TRBJ2-2; 7 bases line up with TRBD1. V dropped 1 base and J dropped 7; count of bases not matched to a gene: 0. The CDR3 has 13 amino acids. Germline V gene lookup returns CDR1 SGHTA and CDR2 FQGNSA. In nucleotides, the CDR3 is TGTGCCAGCAGCTTAGGGACAGGCGGGGAGCTGTTTTTT. Amino acid sequence: CASSLGTGGELFF.

This clonotype showed up just a few times. This sequence joins TRBV6-6 and TRBJ2-1, with TRBD2 identical over 10 bases. Germline values: CDR1 MNHNY, CDR2 SVGAGI (reference sequence). After removal of 4 bases from V and 6 bases from J, the junction contained 0 bases not matched to a gene. CDR3 length: 13 amino acids. The CDR3 spells CASSWTSGNEQFF. The CDR3 DNA sequence: TGTGCCAGCAGTTGGACTAGCGGCAATGAGCAGTTCTTC.

This chain links TRBV4-1 with TRBJ2-7; D is unclear. The germline gives CDR1 MGHRA, CDR2 YSYEKL. The length of the CDR3 is 17 residues. Between the trimmed V and J ends, which lost 0 bases and 3 bases, there was a span of 18 bases. CDR3 sequence (DNA): TGCGCCAGCAGCCAAGATCTTTACGAGGTGTCGGGCTACGAGCAGTACGTC. This codes for CASSQDLYEVSGYEQYV.

This clonotype was detected only a few times. The V and J genes are TRBV10-3 and TRBJ2-3; D not resolved. Germline V gives CDR1 ENHRY, CDR2 SYGVKD. Trimming took off 1 base at V and 6 bases at J, with 14 bases between the two ends. The CDR3 covers 15 residues. DNA for the CDR3: TGTGCCATCAGTGAGTTCGAGGCCGAAGGGGATACGCAGTATTTT. It translates to CAISEFEAEGDTQYF.